This T cell receptor (beta chain) stems from a study of blood T cell repertoires in COVID-19. As for the study in general: From T cells, B-cell-depleted T cells, or PBMCs came the material, which was cDNA or gDNA.

Here immunoSEQ multiplex PCR was the method, and the copy in TCRdb shows in-frame clones only, minus some. Here the sample spans tens of thousands of clones, about four fifths being singletons. Material for sequencing was peripheral blood. The receptor was isolated from a woman of 80 years or more with acute or convalescent COVID-19.

This CDR3 is CASSFVSTGELFF. In DNA form, the CDR3 reads TGTGCCAGCAGTTTCGTTTCCACCGGGGAGCTGTTTTTT. The chain uses TRBV12-3 or TRBV12-4 and TRBJ2-2, with D uncertain. The ends were cut back, 3 bases at V and 4 bases at J, with 6 bases in the middle. The CDR3 length is 13 residues.